This passage covers 21 T cell receptor beta chains from one sample sequenced in a study of OX40 agonist ivuxolimab in advanced cancers. The data were produced by immunoSEQ multiplex PCR, yet TCRdb's version contains in-frame clones alone and is incomplete. The sample lists about 37,000 clones, 86% occurring once. Sample: CD4+ or CD8+ T cells sorted from blood, taken in a trial of the OX40 agonist ivuxolimab. Every receptor here comes from an adult with an advanced solid tumor such as melanoma, head and neck, liver or kidney cancer.

The rearrangement joins TRBV29-1 to TRBJ2-2; D may be TRBD2 (6 bases). This CDR3 contains 13 residues. CDR1 is SQVTM, CDR2 ANQGSEA, per germline. Trimming left V 5 bases short and J 7 bases short, with 14 bases between. The CDR3 DNA reads as TGCAGCGTTTCCATACTAGCCCTCGGGGAGCTGTTTTTT. Amino acids: CSVSILALGELFF.

With respect to this clone: One junction end disagrees with the germline gene, perhaps due to a read error. Other DNA sequences from this sample encode an identical CDR3 as well. The chain combines TRBV7-9 with TRBJ2-6; no clear D gene. Germline loops: CDR1 SEHNR, CDR2 FQNEAQ (reference sequence). The CDR3 is made up of 16 amino acids. CDR3 sequence (DNA): TGCGCCAGCAGCTTAGAAACGCTCTCTGGGGCCAACGTCCTGACTTTC. Amino acids: CASSLETLSGANVLTF.

The V and J genes are TRBV7-2 and TRBJ2-2; D is uncertain. Germline CDR1 SGHTA, CDR2 FQGNSA. Trimming took 2 bases from V and 4 from J, leaving 5 bases between them. The CDR3 has 13 amino acids. The CDR3 protein is CASSLITTGELFF. The DNA for the CDR3 is TGTGCCAGCAGCTTAATCACCACCGGGGAGCTGTTTTTT.

V gene TRBV5-1 combines with J gene TRBJ2-3, with D unclear. From germline, CDR1 is SGHRS and CDR2 YFSETQ. The length of the CDR3 is 16 residues. V shed 0 bases and J shed 0 bases, with 11 bases lying between them. The CDR3 DNA follows: TGCGCCAGCAGCTTGGCCACGACGGGTAGCACAGATACGCAGTATTTT. Its translation: CASSLATTGSTDTQYF.

This sequence joins TRBV6-1 and TRBJ1-6, with 7 bases lining up with TRBD1. This CDR3 has 15 residues. Losses at the gene ends were 7 bases for V and 3 bases for J; bases not matched to a gene: 6. Germline assignment: CDR1 MNHNS and CDR2 SASEGT. The CDR3 DNA reads TGTGCCAGCAACCCAGGGGGATTCTATAATTCACCCCTCCACTTT. Protein: CASNPGGFYNSPLHF.

This chain links TRBV5-1 with TRBJ2-2; D might be TRBD1 (6 bases). V lost 5 bases to trimming and J lost 6 bases, with 14 bases between them. The CDR3 loop spans 14 amino acids. CDR1 and CDR2 from the germline V gene are SGHRS and YFSETQ. This chain's CDR3 is CASRGGNGAGELFF. The CDR3 DNA is TGCGCCAGCAGAGGGGGTAACGGGGCCGGGGAGCTGTTTTTT.

This chain joins TRBV6-6 and TRBJ1-2; D is ambiguous. Looked up from germline, CDR1 is MNHNY and CDR2 is SVGAGI (reference sequence). The CDR3 runs 12 residues. The germline V and J ends were trimmed by 0 bases and 4 bases, with 3 bases remaining between them. The CDR3 is CASSYSIYGYTF. The CDR3 DNA reads as TGTGCCAGCAGTTACTCCATCTATGGCTACACCTTC.

V is TRBV10-3 and J is TRBJ1-5; D possibly corresponds to TRBD1 (6 bases). Germline CDR1 ENHRY, CDR2 SYGVKD. CDR3 length: 15 amino acids. Between the trimmed V and J ends, which lost 5 bases and 0 bases, there was a span of 11 bases. The CDR3 sequence: CAISRDKYSNQPQHF. The CDR3 nucleotides read TGTGCCATCAGTCGGGACAAATATAGCAATCAGCCCCAGCATTTT.

The rearrangement links TRBV5-1 to TRBJ1-1, with D unresolved. Germline V gene sequence: CDR1 SGHRS, CDR2 YFSETQ. V shed 4 bases and J shed 4 bases, with 17 bases lying between them. The CDR3 length is 15 residues. The CDR3 region has the DNA TGCGCCAGCAGCCCCAACGGTATGACCGGCACTGAAGCTTTCTTT. It translates to CASSPNGMTGTEAFF.

The chain joins TRBV27 to TRBJ1-2; tentative D call: TRBD1 (5 bases). The germline V gene has CDR1 MNHEY and CDR2 SMNVEV (reference sequence). The CDR3 length is 12 residues. Between the trimmed V and J ends, which lost 6 bases and 4 bases, there was a span of 9 bases. CDR3 loop: CASRGASYGYTF. CDR3 bases: TGTGCCAGCAGAGGGGCCAGCTATGGCTACACCTTC.

The V gene is TRBV6-4, the J gene TRBJ1-6; D gene unclear. Per the germline V gene, CDR1 is MRHNA and CDR2 is SNTAGT. The CDR3 is 13 residues long. V gave up 0 bases and J gave up 8 bases, with 5 bases separating them. In DNA form, the CDR3 reads TGTGCCAGCAGTGACTCGCAGGATTCACCCCTCCACTTT. Its protein is CASSDSQDSPLHF.

The chain carries TRBV19 and TRBJ2-3; possible D gene TRBD1, 5 bases. CDR1 LNHDA and CDR2 SQIVND come from the germline V gene (reference sequence). V was clipped by 6 bases and J by 0 bases, with 7 bases between them. CDR3 size: 13 residues. The CDR3 region is CASRGRSTDTQYF. As DNA, the CDR3 is TGTGCCAGTAGGGGGCGCAGCACAGATACGCAGTATTTT.

The V gene is TRBV6-6, the J gene TRBJ1-1, with D unresolved. The CDR3 totals 13 residues. V was cut by 5 bases and J by 0 bases, with 7 bases left in between. From germline, CDR1 is MNHNY and CDR2 SVGAGI (reference sequence). The DNA of the CDR3 is TGTGCCAGCAGTACCCAGATGAACACTGAAGCTTTCTTT. This gives the protein CASSTQMNTEAFF.

The gene calls are TRBV19 and TRBJ2-4; D possibly corresponds to TRBD2 (6 bases). The CDR3 spans 16 residues. The germline CDR1 and CDR2 sequences are LNHDA and SQIVND (reference sequence). Trimming pared 8 bases from V and 2 bases from J, leaving 19 bases between. CDR3 coding DNA: TGTGCCAGTCGTGGGGGGACGGACCCAACCAAAAACATTCAGTACTTC. It is translated as CASRGGTDPTKNIQYF.

The gene calls are TRBV9 and TRBJ2-5; no reliable D call. CDR1 is SGDLS, CDR2 YYNGEE, per germline. This CDR3 spans 15 amino acids. V lost 4 bases and J 0 bases, leaving 13 bases between the germline ends. The CDR3 is CASSPHRVNQETQYF. The CDR3 nucleotides are TGTGCCAGCAGCCCCCACCGGGTGAACCAAGAGACCCAGTACTTC.

In regard to this clone: One junction end does not reproduce the germline sequence, and a read error may be involved. The chain combines TRBV4-2 with TRBJ2-3; no reliable D call. CDR1 and CDR2 from the germline V gene are LGHNA and YNFKEQ. This CDR3 has 12 residues. CDR3 in amino acids: CASSQGVGVSFF. The CDR3 region has the DNA TGTGCCAGCAGCCAAGGAGTGGGTGTCTCCTTTTTT.

The V and J genes are TRBV6-5 and TRBJ1-1, with D uncertain. Trimming pared 5 bases from V and 2 bases from J, leaving 15 bases between. Germline V gene sequence: CDR1 MNHEY, CDR2 SVGAGI. The CDR3 covers 15 residues. For the CDR3, the DNA is TGTGCCAGCAGTCGCGAGTTAGACGGTAACACTGAAGCTTTCTTT. This encodes CASSRELDGNTEAFF.

CDR3 amino acids: CASSPLNGQNEAFF. The CDR3 nucleotides read TGCGCCAGCAGCCCCCTCAATGGACAGAACGAAGCTTTCTTT. This chain links TRBV5-1 with TRBJ1-1; maybe TRBD1 (6 bases). Trimming left V 4 bases short and J 8 bases short, with 18 bases between. The CDR3 sequence is 14 residues long. CDR1 is SGHRS and CDR2 is YFSETQ in the germline V gene.

V usage is TRBV5-4 and J usage is TRBJ2-1, with 7 nucleotides matching TRBD2. J gave up 2 bases and V 0 bases, and 5 bases lay outside the gene matches. Germline assignment: CDR1 SGHNT and CDR2 YYREEE (reference sequence). CDR3 length: 16 residues. In DNA, the CDR3 is TGTGCCAGCAGCTTGGGAGGCCGGGGGGCCTACAATGAGCAGTTCTTC. Protein product: CASSLGGRGAYNEQFF.

V is TRBV12-5 and J is TRBJ2-3; 12 bases match TRBD2. Losses at the gene ends were 0 bases for V and 9 bases for J; bases not matched to a gene: 7. CDR1 and CDR2 from the germline V gene are LGHNT and FRNRAP. This CDR3 is 16 amino acids long. CDR3 sequence reads: CASGLVASGGAGTQYF. The CDR3 region has the DNA TGTGCTAGTGGTTTGGTTGCTAGCGGGGGGGCTGGAACGCAGTATTTT.

The CDR3 sequence: CASSQGREGRQPQHF. CDR3 in DNA: TGCGCCAGCAGCCAAGGGCGGGAGGGGCGTCAGCCCCAGCATTTT. The rearrangement links TRBV4-1 to TRBJ1-5, with D possibly matching TRBD1 (5 bases). The V end was cut by 1 base, the J end by 6 bases, with 13 bases between. CDR3 length equals 15 residues. Germline V gene sequence: CDR1 MGHRA, CDR2 YSYEKL.